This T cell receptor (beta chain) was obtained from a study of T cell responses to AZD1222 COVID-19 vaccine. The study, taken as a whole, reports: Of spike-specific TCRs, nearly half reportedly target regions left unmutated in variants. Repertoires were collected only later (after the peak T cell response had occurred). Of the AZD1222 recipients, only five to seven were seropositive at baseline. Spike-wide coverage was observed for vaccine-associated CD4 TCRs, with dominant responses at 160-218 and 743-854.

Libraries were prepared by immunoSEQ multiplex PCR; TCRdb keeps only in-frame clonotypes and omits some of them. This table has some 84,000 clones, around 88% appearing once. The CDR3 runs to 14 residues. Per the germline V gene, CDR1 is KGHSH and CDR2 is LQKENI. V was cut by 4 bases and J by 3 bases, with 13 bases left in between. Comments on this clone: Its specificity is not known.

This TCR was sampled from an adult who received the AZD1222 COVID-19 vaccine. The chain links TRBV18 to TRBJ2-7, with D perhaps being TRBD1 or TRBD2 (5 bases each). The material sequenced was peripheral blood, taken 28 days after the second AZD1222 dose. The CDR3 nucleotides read TGTGCCAGCTCACGAGGGATACAGGACTACGAGCAGTACTTC. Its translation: CASSRGIQDYEQYF.